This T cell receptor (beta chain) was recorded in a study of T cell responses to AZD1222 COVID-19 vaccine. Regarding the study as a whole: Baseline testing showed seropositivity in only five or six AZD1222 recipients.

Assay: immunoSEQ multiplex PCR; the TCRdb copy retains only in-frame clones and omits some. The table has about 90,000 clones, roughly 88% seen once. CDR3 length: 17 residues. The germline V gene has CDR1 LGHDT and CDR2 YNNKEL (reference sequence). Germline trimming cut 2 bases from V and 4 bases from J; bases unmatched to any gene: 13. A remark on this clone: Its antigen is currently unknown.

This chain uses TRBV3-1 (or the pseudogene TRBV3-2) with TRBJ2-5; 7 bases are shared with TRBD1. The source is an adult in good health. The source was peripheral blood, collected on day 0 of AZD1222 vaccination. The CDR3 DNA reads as TGTGCCAGCAGCCAAATCCGGGACAGCCTCGGGCCAGAGACCCAGTACTTC. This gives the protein CASSQIRDSLGPETQYF.